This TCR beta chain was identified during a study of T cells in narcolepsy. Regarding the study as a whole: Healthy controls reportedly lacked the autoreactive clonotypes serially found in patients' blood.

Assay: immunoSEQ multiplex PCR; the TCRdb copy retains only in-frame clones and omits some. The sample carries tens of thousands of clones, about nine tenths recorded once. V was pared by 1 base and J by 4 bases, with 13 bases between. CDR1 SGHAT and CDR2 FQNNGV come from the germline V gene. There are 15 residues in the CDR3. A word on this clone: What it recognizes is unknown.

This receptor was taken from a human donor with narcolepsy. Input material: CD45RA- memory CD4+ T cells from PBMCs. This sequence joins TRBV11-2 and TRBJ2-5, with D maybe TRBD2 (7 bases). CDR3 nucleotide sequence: TGTGCCAGCAGCTTAGGGGGCGGGGGCGCAGAGACCCAGTACTTC. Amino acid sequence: CASSLGGGGAETQYF.